This T cell receptor beta chain originates from a study of blood T cell repertoires in COVID-19. Overall study: Sample material is recorded as cDNA or gDNA derived from T cells, B-cell-depleted T cells, or PBMCs.

TCRdb keeps only in-frame clones here, not all; method: immunoSEQ multiplex PCR. The data hold some 110,000 clones, with approximately 90% observed a single time. Trimming cost V 3 bases and J 3 bases; bases outside gene matches: 6. The CDR3 has 18 amino acids. Germline values: CDR1 SEHNR, CDR2 FQNEAQ (reference sequence). Sequencing input: peripheral blood. This TCR was sampled from a human donor with active COVID-19. The donor label of this sample is uncertain. The rearrangement uses TRBV7-9 and TRBJ2-2, with 14 bases that match TRBD2. For the CDR3, the DNA is TGTGCCAGCAGCTTCGGACTAGCGGGGGGTCACCACACCGGGGAGCTGTTTTTT. Its protein product is CASSFGLAGGHHTGELFF.